This TCR beta chain was obtained from a study of T cells in Graves' hyperthyroidism and ophthalmopathy. This clonotype was seen ten or more times. The CDR3 spans 14 residues. Germline loops: CDR1 SNHLY, CDR2 FYNNEI. The V and J ends lost 8 bases and 0 bases respectively, with 14 bases between them. Amplification yielded TCR beta CDR3 regions, with RNA transcripts as the source. The HTBI primer set served for first-round RT-PCR of the TCR CDR3. TCRdb processed the multiplex PCR reads anew with MiXCR; each CDR3 protein has one entry. The sample yields about 300,000 distinct CDR3 sequences, roughly a fifth seen once.

The origin of this receptor is a man between 45 and 60 years old with Graves' ophthalmopathy. Sequences were obtained from blood. V and J are TRBV2 and TRBJ2-7, with D possibly matching TRBD2 (6 bases). The CDR3 region is CASYGGALSYEQYF. Here the CDR3 DNA reads TGTGCCAGCTACGGCGGGGCCCTCTCCTACGAGCAGTACTTC.